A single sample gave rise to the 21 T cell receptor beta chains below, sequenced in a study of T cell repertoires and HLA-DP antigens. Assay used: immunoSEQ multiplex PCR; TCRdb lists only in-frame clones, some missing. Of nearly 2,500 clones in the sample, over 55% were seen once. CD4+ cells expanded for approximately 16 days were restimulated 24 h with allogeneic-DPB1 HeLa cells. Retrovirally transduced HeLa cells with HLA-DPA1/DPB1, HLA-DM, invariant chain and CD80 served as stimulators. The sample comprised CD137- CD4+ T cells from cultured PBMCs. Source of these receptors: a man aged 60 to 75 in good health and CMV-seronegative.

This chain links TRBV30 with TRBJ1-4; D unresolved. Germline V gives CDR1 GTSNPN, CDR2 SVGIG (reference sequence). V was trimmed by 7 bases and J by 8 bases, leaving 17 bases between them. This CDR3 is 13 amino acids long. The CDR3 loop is CAYSYGVGEKLFF. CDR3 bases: TGTGCCTACTCCTACGGGGTCGGGGAAAAACTGTTTTTT.

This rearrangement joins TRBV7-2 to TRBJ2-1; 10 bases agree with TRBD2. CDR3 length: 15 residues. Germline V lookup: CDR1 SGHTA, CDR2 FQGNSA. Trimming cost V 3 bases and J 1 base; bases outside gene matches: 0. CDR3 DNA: TGTGCCAGCAGCTTGGGACTAGCGTCCTACAATGAGCAGTTCTTC. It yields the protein CASSLGLASYNEQFF. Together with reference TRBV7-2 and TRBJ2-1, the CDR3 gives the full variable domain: GAGVSQSPSNKVTEKGKDVELRCDPISGHTALYWYRQSLGQGLEFLIYFQGNSAPDKSGLPSDRFSAERTGGSVSTLTIQRTQQEDSAVYLCASSLGLASYNEQFFGPGTRLTVL.

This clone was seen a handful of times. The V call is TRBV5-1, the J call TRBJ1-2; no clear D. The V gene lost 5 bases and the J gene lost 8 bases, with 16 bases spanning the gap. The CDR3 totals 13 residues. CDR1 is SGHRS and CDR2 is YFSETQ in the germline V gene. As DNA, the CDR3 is TGCGCCAGCAGGAGACTTTTTGAAGGAGGCTACACCTTC. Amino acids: CASRRLFEGGYTF.

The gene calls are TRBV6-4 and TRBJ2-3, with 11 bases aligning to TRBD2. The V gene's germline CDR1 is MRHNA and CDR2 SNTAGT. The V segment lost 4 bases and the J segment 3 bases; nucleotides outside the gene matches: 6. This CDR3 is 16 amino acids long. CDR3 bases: TGTGCCAGCAGTGCTACCGGGACTAGCGGAACAGATACGCAGTATTTT. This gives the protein CASSATGTSGTDTQYF.

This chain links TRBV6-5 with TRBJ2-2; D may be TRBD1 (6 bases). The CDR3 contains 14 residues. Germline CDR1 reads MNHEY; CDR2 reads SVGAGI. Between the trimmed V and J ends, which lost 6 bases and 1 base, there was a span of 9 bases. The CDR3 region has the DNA TGTGCCAGCAGGCCGGGACAGAACACCGGGGAGCTGTTTTTT. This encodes CASRPGQNTGELFF.

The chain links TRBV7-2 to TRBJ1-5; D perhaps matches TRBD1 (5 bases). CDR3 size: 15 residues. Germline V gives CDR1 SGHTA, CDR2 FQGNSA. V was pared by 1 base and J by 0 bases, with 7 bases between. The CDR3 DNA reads TGTGCCAGCAGCTTAGGGGGCCTTAGCAATCAGCCCCAGCATTTT. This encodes CASSLGGLSNQPQHF. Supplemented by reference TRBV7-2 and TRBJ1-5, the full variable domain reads GAGVSQSPSNKVTEKGKDVELRCDPISGHTALYWYRQSLGQGLEFLIYFQGNSAPDKSGLPSDRFSAERTGGSVSTLTIQRTQQEDSAVYLCASSLGGLSNQPQHFGDGTRLSIL.

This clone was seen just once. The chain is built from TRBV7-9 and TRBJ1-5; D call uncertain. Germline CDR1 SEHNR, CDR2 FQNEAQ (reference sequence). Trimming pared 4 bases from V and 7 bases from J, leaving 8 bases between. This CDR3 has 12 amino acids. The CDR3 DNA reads TGTGCCAGCAGCTCACAGACACAGCCCCAGCATTTT. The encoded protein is CASSSQTQPQHF.

The CDR3 reads CASSYSGTTPRSAFF. DNA of the CDR3: TGTGCCAGCAGTTACTCGGGGACGACGCCTAGGTCAGCTTTCTTT. V and J are TRBV6-5 and TRBJ1-1, with TRBD1 as a possible D gene (5 bases). The germline V gene has CDR1 MNHEY and CDR2 SVGAGI. The V end lost 0 bases, the J end lost 10 bases, and 18 bases lay between the germline ends. This CDR3 region has 15 residues.

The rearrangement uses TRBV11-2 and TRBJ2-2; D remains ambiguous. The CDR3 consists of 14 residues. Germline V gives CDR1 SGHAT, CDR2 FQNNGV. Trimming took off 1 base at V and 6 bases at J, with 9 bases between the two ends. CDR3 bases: TGTGCCAGCAGCTTAGTGGTCGCGCCCGGGGAGCTGTTTTTT. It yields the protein CASSLVVAPGELFF.

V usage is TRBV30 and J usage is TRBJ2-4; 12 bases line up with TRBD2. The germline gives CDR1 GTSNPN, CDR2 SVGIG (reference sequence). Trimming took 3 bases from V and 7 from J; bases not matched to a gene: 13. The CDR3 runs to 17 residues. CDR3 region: CAWSSARTSGTRNIQYF. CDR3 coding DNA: TGTGCCTGGAGCTCCGCCCGGACTAGCGGGACGCGGAACATTCAGTACTTC.

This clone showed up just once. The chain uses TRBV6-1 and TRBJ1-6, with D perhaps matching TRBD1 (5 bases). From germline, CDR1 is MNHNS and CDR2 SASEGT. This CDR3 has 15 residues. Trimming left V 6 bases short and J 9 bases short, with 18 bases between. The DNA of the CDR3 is TGTGCCAGCAGCCGAACTCGGGGCAATTCTTCACCCCTCCACTTT. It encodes CASSRTRGNSSPLHF.

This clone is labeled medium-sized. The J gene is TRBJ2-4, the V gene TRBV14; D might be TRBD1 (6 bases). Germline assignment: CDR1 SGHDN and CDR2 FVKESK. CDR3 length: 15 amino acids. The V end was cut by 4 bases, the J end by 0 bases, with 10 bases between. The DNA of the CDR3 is TGTGCCAGCAGCCGCCTACAGGGAGCCAAAAACATTCAGTACTTC. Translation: CASSRLQGAKNIQYF. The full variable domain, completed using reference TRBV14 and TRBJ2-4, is EAGVTQFPSHSVIEKGQTVTLRCDPISGHDNLYWYRRVMGKEIKFLLHFVKESKQDESGMPNNRFLAERTGGTYSTLKVQPAELEDSGVYFCASSRLQGAKNIQYFGAGTRLSVL.

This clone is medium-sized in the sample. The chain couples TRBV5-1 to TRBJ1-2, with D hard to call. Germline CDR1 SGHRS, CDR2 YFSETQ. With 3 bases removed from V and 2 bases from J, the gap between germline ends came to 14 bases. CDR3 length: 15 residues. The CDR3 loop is CASSYSPRSNYGYTF. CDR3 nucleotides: TGCGCCAGCAGCTACTCACCAAGGTCCAACTATGGCTACACCTTC.

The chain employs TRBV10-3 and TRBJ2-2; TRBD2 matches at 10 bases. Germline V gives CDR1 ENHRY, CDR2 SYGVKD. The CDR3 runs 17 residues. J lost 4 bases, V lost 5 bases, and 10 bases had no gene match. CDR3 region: CAISTQASGSGTGELFF. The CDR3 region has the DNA TGTGCCATCAGTACACAGGCTAGCGGGAGTGGCACCGGGGAGCTGTTTTTT.

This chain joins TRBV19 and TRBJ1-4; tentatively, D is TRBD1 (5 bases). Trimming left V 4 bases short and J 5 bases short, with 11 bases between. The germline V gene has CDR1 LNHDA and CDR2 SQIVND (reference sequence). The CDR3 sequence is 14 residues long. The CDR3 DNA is TGTGCCAGTAGTACGGGACCATGGAATGAAAAACTGTTTTTT. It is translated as CASSTGPWNEKLFF.

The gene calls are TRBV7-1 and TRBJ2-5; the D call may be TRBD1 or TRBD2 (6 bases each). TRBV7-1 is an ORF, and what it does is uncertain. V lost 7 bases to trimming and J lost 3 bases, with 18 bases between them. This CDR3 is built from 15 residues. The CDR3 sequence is CASNLQGGREETQYF. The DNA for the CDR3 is TGTGCCAGCAACCTACAGGGAGGTCGGGAAGAGACCCAGTACTTC.

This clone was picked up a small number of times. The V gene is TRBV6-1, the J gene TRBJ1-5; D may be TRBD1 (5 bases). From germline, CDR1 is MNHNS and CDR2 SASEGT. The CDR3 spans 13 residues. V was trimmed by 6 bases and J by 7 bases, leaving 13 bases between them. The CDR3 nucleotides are TGTGCCAGCAGCCCCAGGGTTAACCAGCCCCAGCATTTT. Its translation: CASSPRVNQPQHF.

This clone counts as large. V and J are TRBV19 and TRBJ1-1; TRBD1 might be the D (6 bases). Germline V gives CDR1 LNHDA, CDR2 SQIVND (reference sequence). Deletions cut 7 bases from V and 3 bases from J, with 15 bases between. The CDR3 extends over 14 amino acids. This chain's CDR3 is CASISWAGDTEAFF. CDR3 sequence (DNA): TGTGCCAGTATCAGCTGGGCAGGGGACACTGAAGCTTTCTTT.

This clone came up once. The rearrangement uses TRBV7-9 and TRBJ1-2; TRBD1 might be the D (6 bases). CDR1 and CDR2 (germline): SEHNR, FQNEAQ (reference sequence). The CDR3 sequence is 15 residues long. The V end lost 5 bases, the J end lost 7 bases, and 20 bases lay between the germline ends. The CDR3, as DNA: TGTGCCAGCAGCCTCCTCAGGGGTGGAGAGGGTGGCTACACCTTC. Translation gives CASSLLRGGEGGYTF.

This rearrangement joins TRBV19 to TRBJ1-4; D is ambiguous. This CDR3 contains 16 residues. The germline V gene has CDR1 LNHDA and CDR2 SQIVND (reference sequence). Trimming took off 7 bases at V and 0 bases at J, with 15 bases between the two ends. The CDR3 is CASTPRPLATNEKLFF. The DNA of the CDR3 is TGTGCCAGTACCCCGCGGCCCCTTGCAACTAATGAAAAACTGTTTTTT.

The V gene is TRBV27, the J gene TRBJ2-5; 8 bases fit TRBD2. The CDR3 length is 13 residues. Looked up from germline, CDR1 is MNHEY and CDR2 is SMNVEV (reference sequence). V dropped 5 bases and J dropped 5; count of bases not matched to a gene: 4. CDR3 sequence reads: CASSKAGVETQYF. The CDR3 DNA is TGTGCCAGCAGTAAAGCGGGAGTGGAGACCCAGTACTTC.